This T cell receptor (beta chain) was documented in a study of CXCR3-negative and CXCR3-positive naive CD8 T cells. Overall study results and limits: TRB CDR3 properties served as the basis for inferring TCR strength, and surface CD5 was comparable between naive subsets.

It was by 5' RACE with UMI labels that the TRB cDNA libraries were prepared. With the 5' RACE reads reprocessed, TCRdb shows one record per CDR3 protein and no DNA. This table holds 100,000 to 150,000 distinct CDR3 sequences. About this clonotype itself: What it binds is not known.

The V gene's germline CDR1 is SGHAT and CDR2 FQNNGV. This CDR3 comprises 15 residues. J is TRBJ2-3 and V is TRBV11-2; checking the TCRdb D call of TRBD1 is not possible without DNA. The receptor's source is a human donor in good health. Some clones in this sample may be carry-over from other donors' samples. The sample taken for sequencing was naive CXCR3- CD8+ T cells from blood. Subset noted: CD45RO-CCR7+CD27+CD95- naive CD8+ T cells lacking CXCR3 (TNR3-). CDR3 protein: CASSLVALNTDTQYF.